One sample yielded the 30 T cell receptor beta chains listed below, sequenced in a study of PD-1 blockade in classical Hodgkin lymphoma (dated by TCRdb to 2018 to 2021). Library method: the immunoSEQ multiplex PCR assay. The table comes from immuneACCESS by way of TCRdb, which keeps in-frame sequences with V and J called. Part of the clones is missing from these tables; in studies checked, under half for an unresolved V gene and the rest for unknown reasons. Recorded for this sample are 40,000 to 50,000 clones; roughly 78% of them occurred a single time. Around an eighth of the sample is in the top ten clones. According to the study, the label for this sample's time point signals: cycle 1 day 1 (C1D1), immediately before nivolumab initiation. Relapse after autologous stem cell transplantation had occurred in all trial patients, and cohorts A, B and C were distinguished by prior brentuximab vedotin exposure.

This sample comprised peripheral blood mononuclear cells (PBMCs), obtained at baseline. These TCRs come from a human donor with classical Hodgkin lymphoma.

This chain links TRBV7-2 with TRBJ1-4; D might be TRBD1 (5 bases). The CDR3 runs to 12 residues. Per the germline V gene, CDR1 is SGHTA and CDR2 is FQGNSA. V was pared by 8 bases and J by 5 bases, with 9 bases between. CDR3 sequence (DNA): TGTGCCAGCTCGACAGAAAATGAAAAACTGTTTTTT. It translates to CASSTENEKLFF.

A few counts support this clone. The chain has TRBV25-1 and TRBJ2-3; no clear D gene. CDR1 MGHDK and CDR2 SYGVNS come from the germline V gene. V shed 3 bases and J shed 1 base, with 8 bases lying between them. The CDR3 extends over 14 amino acids. This chain's CDR3 is CASSERWGTDTQYF. As DNA, the CDR3 is TGTGCCAGCAGTGAGCGCTGGGGCACAGATACGCAGTATTTT.

A few counts support this clone. The chain combines TRBV11-2 with TRBJ2-2; perhaps TRBD1 as D (5 bases). Trimming left V 0 bases short and J 13 bases short, with 12 bases between. CDR1 SGHAT and CDR2 FQNNGV come from the germline V gene. The CDR3 length is 13 residues. The CDR3 spells CASSLETVGMLFF. The CDR3 nucleotides are TGTGCCAGCAGCTTAGAGACAGTGGGTATGCTGTTTTTT.

The chain joins TRBV5-6 to TRBJ2-3; D not resolved. The V end lost 0 bases, the J end lost 5 bases, and 10 bases lay between the germline ends. The germline gives CDR1 SGHDT, CDR2 YYEEEE. The CDR3 has 14 amino acids. The CDR3 nucleotides read TGTGCCAGCAGCTTGGCCAGGCGACAAGATACGCAGTATTTT. This encodes CASSLARRQDTQYF. Together with reference TRBV5-6 and TRBJ2-3, the CDR3 gives the full variable domain: DAGVTQSPTHLIKTRGQQVTLRCSPKSGHDTVSWYQQALGQGPQFIFQYYEEEERQRGNFPDRFSGHQFPNYSSELNVNALLLGDSALYLCASSLARRQDTQYFGPGTRLTVL.

This sequence joins TRBV5-1 and TRBJ2-1; TRBD2 matches at 12 bases. Trimming took 4 bases from V and 4 from J; bases not matched to a gene: 15. CDR3 length: 19 amino acids. CDR1 and CDR2 from the germline V gene are SGHRS and YFSETQ. The CDR3 DNA sequence: TGCGCCAGCAGCACCACCTCAGGGCTACTAGCGGGGGGTTACAATGAGCAGTTCTTC. Residues: CASSTTSGLLAGGYNEQFF.

The chain links TRBV4-2 to TRBJ2-2, with TRBD1 identical over 9 bases. CDR3 length equals 17 residues. From germline, CDR1 is LGHNA and CDR2 YNFKEQ. V shed 3 bases, J shed 5 bases, and the junction held 10 bases outside the gene matches. The CDR3 bases are TGTGCCAGCAGCCATCTCGGCCGGGACAGGGATACCGGGGAGCTGTTTTTT. As protein: CASSHLGRDRDTGELFF.

The chain recombines TRBV27 with TRBJ1-2; 9 bases are shared with TRBD1. The CDR3 length is 13 residues. CDR1 is MNHEY, CDR2 SMNVEV, per germline (reference sequence). V gave up 4 bases and J gave up 5 bases; unmatched junction bases: 2. Here the CDR3 reads CASSSTGGYGYTF. For the CDR3, the DNA is TGTGCCAGCAGTTCGACAGGGGGATATGGCTACACCTTC.

The chain joins TRBV5-1 to TRBJ1-1, with D perhaps matching TRBD1 (5 bases). Germline CDR1 and CDR2: SGHRS and YFSETQ. V was cut by 4 bases and J by 8 bases, with 15 bases left in between. The CDR3 is 13 amino acids. CDR3 residues: CASSRSPGEEAFF. The CDR3 nucleotides read TGCGCCAGCAGCCGATCCCCGGGGGAGGAAGCTTTCTTT.

The chain couples TRBV2 to TRBJ2-7; D call uncertain. The CDR3 contains 11 residues. V lost 7 bases, J lost 7 bases, and 11 bases lay in between. Germline loops: CDR1 SNHLY, CDR2 FYNNEI. The CDR3 loop is CASISAREQYF. Written as DNA, the CDR3 is TGTGCCAGCATTTCGGCGAGGGAGCAGTACTTC.

This clone turned up a few times. Written as DNA, the CDR3 is TGCGCCAGCAGCCACGTTGGGACAGGGGTTTATGGCTACACCTTC. Protein sequence: CASSHVGTGVYGYTF. The chain combines TRBV4-1 with TRBJ1-2; 10 positions match TRBD1. This CDR3 contains 15 residues. V trimming: 3 bases; J trimming: 5 bases; junction bases outside the gene matches: 6. Germline CDR1 and CDR2: MGHRA and YSYEKL.

The V gene is TRBV19, the J gene TRBJ2-3; 9 nucleotides line up with TRBD1. CDR1 is LNHDA, CDR2 SQIVND, per germline (reference sequence). V was clipped by 5 bases and J by 3 bases; unmatched bases: 18. The CDR3 has 19 residues. For the CDR3, the DNA is TGTGCCAGTAGTCCCATAGGGGGTAGAACAGGGGGCCGGACAGATACGCAGTATTTT. It specifies CASSPIGGRTGGRTDTQYF.

This sequence joins TRBV6-6 and TRBJ1-5; possible D gene TRBD1, 6 bases. V lost 5 bases, J lost 7 bases, and 18 bases lay in between. The CDR3 extends over 15 amino acids. Germline CDR1 MNHNY, CDR2 SVGAGI (reference sequence). The CDR3 region is CASSPTGMGEQPQHF. In DNA form, the CDR3 reads TGTGCCAGCAGTCCAACAGGGATGGGCGAGCAGCCCCAGCATTTT.

The table lists this clone with a count of one. The chain uses TRBV5-6 and TRBJ2-1; 12 positions match TRBD2. The germline CDR1 and CDR2 sequences are SGHDT and YYEEEE. V lost 1 base, J lost 10 bases, and 0 bases stayed unmatched. This CDR3 is 13 amino acids long. CDR3 sequence reads: CASSLTSGREQFF. The CDR3 nucleotides read TGTGCCAGCAGCTTGACTAGCGGGAGGGAGCAGTTCTTC.

J is TRBJ1-5 and V is TRBV6-6; D uncertain. The CDR3 loop spans 13 amino acids. Germline-derived CDR1 and CDR2 are MNHNY and SVGAGI (reference sequence). With 0 bases removed from V and 6 bases from J, the gap between germline ends came to 6 bases. The CDR3 nucleotides are TGTGCCAGCAGTTACTCTGAATCTCAGCCCCAGCATTTT. Protein sequence: CASSYSESQPQHF.

The chain has TRBV11-2 and TRBJ2-5; D not certain. Trimming cost V 5 bases and J 2 bases, with 12 bases left between them. Germline lookup yields CDR1 SGHAT and CDR2 FQNNGV. This CDR3 is 14 amino acids long. CDR3 residues: CASSPYPRQETQYF. The CDR3 DNA reads as TGTGCCAGCAGCCCATATCCTAGACAAGAGACCCAGTACTTC.

The rearrangement joins TRBV9 to TRBJ2-1, with D possibly being TRBD1 or TRBD2 (5 bases each). CDR1 is SGDLS, CDR2 YYNGEE, per germline. Trimming left V 4 bases short and J 5 bases short, with 13 bases between. CDR3 length: 14 amino acids. In DNA, the CDR3 is TGTGCCAGCAGCTCTGGGGGTTTTAACAATGAGCAGTTCTTC. This encodes CASSSGGFNNEQFF.

The V call is TRBV19, the J call TRBJ2-3; D is perhaps TRBD1 (5 bases). The CDR3 covers 14 residues. Germline V CDR1 and CDR2: LNHDA, SQIVND (reference sequence). V was shortened by 4 bases and J by 8 bases, with 16 bases between the two germline ends. CDR3 sequence (DNA): TGTGCCAGTAGTAAAACTAACAGGATATCTACGCAGTATTTT. Amino acid sequence: CASSKTNRISTQYF.

The V call is TRBV9, the J call TRBJ2-1; no clear D. Germline V lookup: CDR1 SGDLS, CDR2 YYNGEE. The CDR3 is made up of 14 amino acids. V lost 0 bases and J 4 bases, leaving 8 bases between the germline ends. DNA for the CDR3: TGTGCCAGCAGCGTAGGAACATCGTACAATGAGCAGTTCTTC. It encodes CASSVGTSYNEQFF.

The rearrangement links TRBV11-2 to TRBJ2-5; D is undetermined. Germline loops: CDR1 SGHAT, CDR2 FQNNGV. Trimming stripped 1 base from V and 10 bases from J, with 4 bases between. The CDR3 totals 10 residues. DNA for the CDR3: TGTGCCAGCAGCTTAGGGGTCCAGTACTTC. This translates into CASSLGVQYF.

This clone has just a few counts. The chain is built from TRBV19 and TRBJ2-2, with no clear D. The CDR3 has 15 residues. Germline V CDR1 and CDR2: LNHDA, SQIVND (reference sequence). Trimming removed 5 bases from V and 5 bases from J, with 15 bases in between. The CDR3 nucleotides read TGTGCCAGTAGTCATTCGGGCGGCAGAACCGGGGAGCTGTTTTTT. As protein: CASSHSGGRTGELFF.

The rearrangement links TRBV10-3 to TRBJ2-1; the match to TRBD1 covers 7 bases. Losses at the gene ends were 2 bases for V and 8 bases for J; bases not matched to a gene: 9. The CDR3 contains 15 residues. Germline assignment: CDR1 ENHRY and CDR2 SYGVKD. The DNA of the CDR3 is TGTGCCATCAGTGAGCGACAGGGAGTAAGGGATGAGCAGTTCTTC. Its translation is CAISERQGVRDEQFF.

The chain couples TRBV19 to TRBJ2-3; D is uncertain. The germline V gene has CDR1 LNHDA and CDR2 SQIVND (reference sequence). The CDR3 loop spans 13 amino acids. Trimming shortened V by 6 bases and J by 0 bases, and 7 bases separated the two germline ends. The CDR3 spells CASSPSSTDTQYF. CDR3 in DNA: TGTGCCAGTAGCCCCTCTAGCACAGATACGCAGTATTTT.

This clone was counted a few times. The rearrangement links TRBV4-2 to TRBJ2-7; TRBD2 might be the D (5 bases). The germline gives CDR1 LGHNA, CDR2 YNFKEQ. The CDR3 covers 15 residues. V was shortened by 1 base and J by 2 bases, with 12 bases between the two germline ends. CDR3 nucleotide sequence: TGTGCCAGCAGCCAAGCTCTAGCTGTTACCTACGAGCAGTACTTC. Amino acid sequence: CASSQALAVTYEQYF.

The rearrangement joins TRBV5-1 to TRBJ2-7; TRBD2 matches 11 bases. There are 16 residues in the CDR3. With 1 base clipped from V and 2 bases from J, the junction kept 5 bases outside the gene matches. Per germline, CDR1 SGHRS and CDR2 YFSETQ. The CDR3 here is CASSLTSGGLTYEQYF. DNA for the CDR3: TGCGCCAGCAGCTTGACTAGCGGGGGCCTTACCTACGAGCAGTACTTC.

The chain employs TRBV5-1 and TRBJ2-3, with D unresolved. The V end lost 3 bases, the J end lost 0 bases, and 11 bases lay between the germline ends. This CDR3 has 15 amino acids. CDR1 and CDR2 (germline): SGHRS, YFSETQ. CDR3 sequence reads: CASSSDGSSTDTQYF. CDR3 DNA: TGCGCCAGCAGCTCGGACGGATCTAGCACAGATACGCAGTATTTT. The variable domain in full, with the rest retrieved from reference TRBV5-1 and TRBJ2-3, is KAGVTQTPRYLIKTRGQQVTLSCSPISGHRSVSWYQQTPGQGLQFLFEYFSETQRNKGNFPGRFSGRQFSNSRSEMNVSTLELGDSALYLCASSSDGSSTDTQYFGPGTRLTVL.

The chain combines TRBV5-1 with TRBJ2-3, with D possibly being TRBD1 or TRBD2 (6 bases each). CDR1 and CDR2 from the germline V gene are SGHRS and YFSETQ. V shed 4 bases and J shed 4 bases, with 13 bases lying between them. CDR3 length: 14 residues. The CDR3 protein is CASSPRGDADTQYF. The CDR3 nucleotides are TGCGCCAGCAGCCCAAGGGGGGACGCAGATACGCAGTATTTT.

This chain links TRBV6-1 with TRBJ2-7; D possibly matches TRBD1 or TRBD2 (5 bases each). The CDR3 contains 15 residues. V was cut by 2 bases and J by 5 bases, with 16 bases left in between. CDR1 MNHNS and CDR2 SASEGT come from the germline V gene. CDR3 sequence: CASSEPGRRGNEQYF. The CDR3 nucleotides read TGTGCCAGCAGTGAACCGGGACGGCGAGGCAACGAGCAGTACTTC.

This chain uses TRBV18 with TRBJ2-5; 7 bases line up with TRBD1. Trimming at V came to 0 bases and at J to 5 bases, leaving 12 bases not matched to a gene. The CDR3 spans 17 residues. The germline CDR1 and CDR2 sequences are KGHSH and LQKENI. The CDR3 DNA follows: TGTGCCAGCTCACCACCGCTCGGGACAGACCCCAAGGAGACCCAGTACTTC. It specifies CASSPPLGTDPKETQYF. Full variable domain (missing parts from reference TRBV18 and TRBJ2-5): NAGVMQNPRHLVRRRGQEARLRCSPMKGHSHVYWYRQLPEEGLKFMVYLQKENIIDESGMPKERFSAEFPKEGPSILRIQQVVRGDSAAYFCASSPPLGTDPKETQYFGPGTRLLVL.

The chain links TRBV5-1 to TRBJ1-4, with 9 nucleotides matching TRBD1. This CDR3 has 14 amino acids. V was pared by 2 bases and J by 6 bases, with 2 bases of the junction left unmatched. Germline V gene sequence: CDR1 SGHRS, CDR2 YFSETQ. This CDR3 is CASSFGTGYEKLFF. In DNA form, the CDR3 reads TGCGCCAGCAGCTTCGGGACAGGGTATGAAAAACTGTTTTTT.

This clone is termed medium-sized (0.01 to 0.1%). CDR3 region: CASNSGEPGELFF. For the CDR3, the DNA is TGCGCCAGCAACTCAGGGGAACCCGGGGAGCTGTTTTTT. This sequence joins TRBV5-1 and TRBJ2-2; D might be TRBD1 (6 bases). Germline V gene lookup returns CDR1 SGHRS and CDR2 YFSETQ. V lost 6 bases, J lost 6 bases, and 12 bases lay in between. CDR3 length: 13 residues.